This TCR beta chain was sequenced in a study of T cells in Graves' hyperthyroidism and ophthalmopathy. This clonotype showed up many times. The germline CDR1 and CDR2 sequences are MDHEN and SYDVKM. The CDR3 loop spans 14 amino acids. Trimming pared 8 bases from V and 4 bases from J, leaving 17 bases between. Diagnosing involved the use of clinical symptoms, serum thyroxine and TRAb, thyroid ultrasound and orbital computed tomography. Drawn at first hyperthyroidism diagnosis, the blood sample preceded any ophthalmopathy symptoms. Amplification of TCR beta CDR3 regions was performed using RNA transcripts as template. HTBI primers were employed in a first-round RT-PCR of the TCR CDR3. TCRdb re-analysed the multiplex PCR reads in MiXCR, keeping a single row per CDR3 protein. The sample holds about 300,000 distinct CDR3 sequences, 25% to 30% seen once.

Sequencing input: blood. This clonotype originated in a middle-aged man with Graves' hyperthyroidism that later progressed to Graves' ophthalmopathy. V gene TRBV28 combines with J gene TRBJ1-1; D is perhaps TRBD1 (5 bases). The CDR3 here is CASARVGGSTEAFF. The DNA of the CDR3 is TGTGCCAGCGCCCGGGTGGGGGGGTCCACTGAAGCTTTCTTT.